This is a list of T cell receptor beta chains from one sample in a study of shared clonotypes between healthy human individuals. Using immunoSEQ multiplex PCR, the repertoire was profiled, and TCRdb retains in-frame clones only, with some absent. The sample comprises approximately 2.3 million clones, over 90% of which are singletons, and about 0.39% rests with the top ten. The sample comprised naive CD4+ T cells from PBMCs. These receptors were collected from a man younger than 30 in good health. Some clones in this sample may be carry-over from other donors' samples. Each CDR3 is given with its conserved first and last residue. Each record gives: V gene, clone size, D gene, J gene, CDR3 protein, CDR3 DNA. The D gene is left open where the match is weak. Part of the rows lack a size; the others show once, few, many or a class for expanded clones.

TRBV19	NA	TRBD1	TRBJ1-2	CASATGGYGYTF	TGTGCCAGTGCAACAGGGGGCTATGGCTACACCTTC
TRBV18	NA	NA	TRBJ2-2	CASSPRGNTGELFF	TGTGCCAGCTCACCTAGGGGGAACACCGGGGAGCTGTTTTTT
TRBV9	NA	TRBD1	TRBJ1-1	CASSVLDRGLTEAFF	TGTGCCAGCAGCGTCCTTGACAGGGGGCTTACTGAAGCTTTCTTT
TRBV25-1	NA	TRBD1	TRBJ1-2	CASSEIHRDRDGYTF	TGTGCCAGCAGTGAAATTCACCGGGACAGGGATGGCTACACCTTC
TRBV5-1	NA	TRBD1	TRBJ2-7	CASSAGQGYSYEQYF	TGCGCCAGCAGCGCTGGACAGGGGTACTCCTACGAGCAGTACTTC
TRBV27	NA	TRBD1	TRBJ2-5	CASSYRVRGETQYF	TGTGCCAGCAGTTACAGGGTCAGGGGGGAGACCCAGTACTTC
TRBV6-6	NA	NA	TRBJ2-7	CASSPRGTYEQYF	TGTGCCAGCAGTCCGAGGGGTACCTACGAGCAGTACTTC
TRBV7-9	NA	TRBD2	TRBJ2-1	CASSLGTSGRPANEQFF	TGTGCCAGCAGCTTAGGGACTAGCGGGAGACCCGCCAATGAGCAGTTCTTC
TRBV7-3	few	NA	TRBJ1-2	CASSPSGRDYGYTF	TGTGCCAGCAGCCCTTCCGGACGGGACTATGGCTACACCTTC
TRBV7-2	once	TRBD1	TRBJ2-7	CASSGDRGVYEQYF	TGTGCCAGCAGCGGCGACAGGGGGGTCTACGAGCAGTACTTC
TRBV5-1	once	NA	TRBJ2-3	CASRPGDIGADTQYF	TGCGCCAGCAGACCAGGGGATATAGGGGCAGATACGCAGTATTTT
TRBV7-2	NA	NA	TRBJ2-2	CASSLAPNTGELFF	TGTGCCAGCAGCTTAGCGCCCAACACCGGGGAGCTGTTTTTT
TRBV6-1	NA	NA	TRBJ1-5	CASSSPGGFVPQHF	TGTGCCAGCAGTTCTCCGGGGGGTTTTGTGCCCCAGCATTTT
TRBV5-6	NA	NA	TRBJ2-5	CASSLHGVETQYF	TGTGCCAGCAGCTTGCACGGGGTAGAGACCCAGTACTTC
TRBV11-3	NA	NA	TRBJ2-1	CASSLGGVGSNEQFF	TGTGCCAGCAGCTTAGGGGGTGTTGGGAGCAATGAGCAGTTCTTC
TRBV29-1	once	TRBD2	TRBJ2-3	CSATSGSDTQYF	TGCAGCGCGACTAGCGGGAGCGATACGCAGTATTTT
TRBV6-5	NA	TRBD1	TRBJ2-3	CASSYSATGFTDTQYF	TGTGCCAGCAGTTACAGCGCGACAGGGTTCACAGATACGCAGTATTTT
TRBV18	NA	NA	TRBJ2-5	CASSTDSKETQYF	TGTGCCAGCTCAACGGACAGCAAAGAGACCCAGTACTTC
TRBV11-2	NA	NA	TRBJ2-3	CASSSLAPTKSTDTQYF	TGTGCCAGCAGCTCGCTAGCGCCCACCAAGAGCACAGATACGCAGTATTTT
TRBV5-4	NA	NA	TRBJ2-1	CASSWDLRLSNEQFF	TGTGCCAGCAGCTGGGATTTAAGGTTGAGCAATGAGCAGTTCTTC
TRBV28	NA	NA	TRBJ1-4	CASSLRPIEGKFF	TGTGCCAGCAGTTTGCGGCCGATCGAGGGAAAGTTTTTT
TRBV7-6	NA	TRBD2	TRBJ2-1	CASSKRLAGVSYNEQFF	TGTGCCAGCAGCAAAAGACTAGCGGGAGTGTCCTACAATGAGCAGTTCTTC
TRBV20-1	NA	TRBD1	TRBJ2-7	CSANRGREQYF	TGCAGTGCTAACAGGGGGCGTGAGCAGTACTTC
TRBV10-3	NA	NA	TRBJ1-4	CAISEFRNEKLFF	TGTGCCATCAGTGAGTTTAGGAATGAAAAACTGTTTTTT
TRBV6-1	NA	TRBD1	TRBJ1-4	CASVGQGNNEKLFF	TGTGCCAGCGTTGGACAGGGGAATAATGAAAAACTGTTTTTT
TRBV5-6	NA	NA	TRBJ2-3	CASSLAGVTSTDTQYF	TGTGCCAGCAGCTTGGCAGGCGTAACTAGCACAGATACGCAGTATTTT
TRBV4-1	NA	NA	TRBJ2-7	CASSQPGTRTYSYEQYF	TGCGCCAGCAGCCAACCCGGGACAAGGACATACTCCTACGAGCAGTACTTC
TRBV7-2	NA	NA	TRBJ2-5	CASSLAIPDGTQYF	TGTGCCAGCAGCTTAGCAATACCAGACGGGACCCAGTACTTC
TRBV5-1	NA	TRBD2	TRBJ2-1	CASSLITSDYNEQFF	TGCGCCAGCAGCTTGATAACTAGCGACTACAATGAGCAGTTCTTC
TRBV18	NA	TRBD1	TRBJ1-2	CASSRQGAAGYTF	TGTGCCAGCTCCCGGCAGGGGGCTGCTGGCTACACCTTC
TRBV6-5	NA	NA	TRBJ1-1	CASTGAGHGGAFF	TGTGCCAGCACCGGGGCAGGCCACGGTGGGGCTTTCTTT
TRBV15	NA	TRBD1	TRBJ1-1	CATSIRGRVDSEAFF	TGTGCCACCAGCATCAGGGGGCGAGTTGACTCTGAAGCTTTCTTT
TRBV19	NA	TRBD1	TRBJ2-3	CASSIHRGNSTDTQYF	TGTGCCAGTAGTATACACAGGGGAAATAGCACAGATACGCAGTATTTT
TRBV5-1	NA	NA	TRBJ2-2	CASSQTTMGGTGELFF	TGCGCCAGCAGCCAAACTACTATGGGGGGCACCGGGGAGCTGTTTTTT
TRBV2	NA	NA	TRBJ1-1	CASWVGNTEAFF	TGTGCCAGCTGGGTTGGGAACACTGAAGCTTTCTTT
TRBV28	NA	TRBD2	TRBJ2-5	CASRTSGRHGADF	TGTGCCAGCAGGACTAGCGGGAGGCACGGGGCAGACTTC
TRBV11-2	NA	NA	TRBJ2-1	CASSLDGAAYNEQFF	TGTGCCAGCAGCTTAGATGGAGCAGCCTACAATGAGCAGTTCTTC
TRBV5-1	NA	NA	TRBJ2-7	CASSLYSPRDEQYF	TGCGCCAGCAGCTTGTACTCCCCCAGGGACGAGCAGTACTTC
TRBV6-1	NA	NA	TRBJ2-2	CASKIRGTGELFF	TGTGCCAGCAAAATAAGGGGAACCGGGGAGCTGTTTTTT
TRBV19	NA	NA	TRBJ1-4	CASSRDRATNEKLFF	TGTGCCAGTAGTCGAGACAGAGCAACTAATGAAAAACTGTTTTTT
TRBV9	NA	NA	TRBJ2-7	CASSGGGLAALYEQYF	TGTGCCAGCAGCGGGGGCGGGCTAGCCGCCCTCTACGAGCAGTACTTC
TRBV2	NA	TRBD2	TRBJ2-5	CAIQRDRGETQYF	TGTGCCATCCAGCGGGACCGGGGGGAGACCCAGTACTTC
TRBV7-3	NA	NA	TRBJ1-2	CASSLTAAGQGYTF	TGTGCCAGCAGCTTAACGGCGGCAGGGCAAGGCTACACCTTC
TRBV4-1	NA	TRBD1	TRBJ2-3	CASSQEPGTGVPTDTQYF	TGCGCCAGCAGCCAAGAACCCGGGACAGGGGTACCCACAGATACGCAGTATTTT
TRBV28	NA	NA	TRBJ1-4	CASRESGFEKLFF	TGTGCCAGCAGAGAGTCCGGTTTTGAAAAACTGTTTTTT
TRBV28	once	NA	TRBJ2-3	CASSFRIMDSYTDTQYF	TGTGCCAGCAGTTTCCGAATAATGGACAGCTACACAGATACGCAGTATTTT
TRBV29-1	NA	NA	TRBJ2-3	CSVGPPLNTDTQYF	TGCAGCGTTGGCCCCCCCCTCAACACAGATACGCAGTATTTT